This T cell receptor beta chain was sequenced in a study of shared clonotypes between healthy human individuals. Sequencing was performed with immunoSEQ multiplex PCR; in TCRdb, only in-frame clones are kept and a portion is missing. Among about 1,500,000 clones listed, roughly 96% were seen once. Germline trimming cut 6 bases from V and 1 base from J; bases unmatched to any gene: 1. From germline, CDR1 is SNHLY and CDR2 FYNNEI. The CDR3 contains 13 residues. The TCR sequence derives from a man younger than 40 in good health. Sequences were obtained from naive CD4+ T cells sorted from blood. Subset denoted: CD45RA+ positively selected. The chain has TRBV2 and TRBJ2-3, with TRBD1 matching over 7 bases. The CDR3 reads CASRGTGTDTQYF. The CDR3 region has the DNA TGTGCCAGCAGAGGGACAGGCACAGATACGCAGTATTTT.